This T cell receptor (beta chain) was recovered during a study of cytomegalovirus exposure and HLA in healthy donors. PCR involved 60 Vbeta and 13 Jbeta primers. This table comes from immunoSEQ multiplex PCR, and its TCRdb copy is limited to in-frame clones, with some not included. The data contain approximately 22,000 clones, 60% to 80% of them singletons. Study-wide findings and caveats: Relative to equally common others, HLA-associated TCR beta chains showed greater clonal expansion in a later analysis. Being productive about 87% or about 30% of the time was typical of most TCR beta V segments in an earlier analysis.

The sample holds a few counts of this clone. The target antigen is unknown. The V end lost 6 bases, the J end lost 6 bases, and 18 bases lay between the germline ends. CDR1 is MDHEN and CDR2 is SYDVKM in the germline V gene. This CDR3 comprises 14 residues. V and J are TRBV28 and TRBJ2-7; possible D gene TRBD1, 6 bases. Specimen: PBMCs. This clonotype originated in a man between 60 and 75 years old in good health and CMV-seronegative. The CDR3 region has the DNA TGTGCCAGCAGCCGACGCTCCTCCAGGGGCGAGCAGTACTTC. This translates into CASSRRSSRGEQYF.